The rows below give T cell receptor beta chains drawn from one sample of a study of blood T cell repertoires in COVID-19. Clones were sequenced by immunoSEQ multiplex PCR, and TCRdb holds only the in-frame ones, with some missing. The sample lists around 260,000 clones, 80% to 90% occurring once. Sequenced: peripheral blood. These receptors were collected from a woman aged 25-40 years with active or convalescent COVID-19. The CDR3 runs from the conserved cysteine through the conserved F or W. Fields, in order: V gene, J gene, D gene, clone size, CDR3 protein, CDR3 DNA. The D gene is left open where the match is weak. Not all rows give a size; the values are once, few, many and, for expanded clones, a class.

V: TRBV6-2/TRBV6-3
J: TRBJ1-5
D: TRBD1
size: .
CDR3: CASSTRQGAQPQHF
DNA: TGTGCCAGCAGTACAAGACAGGGGGCTCAGCCCCAGCATTTT

V: TRBV7-3
J: TRBJ2-3
D: TRBD2
size: .
CDR3: CASSSTSGGDTQYF
DNA: TGTGCCAGCAGCTCCACTAGCGGTGGAGATACGCAGTATTTT

V: TRBV19
J: TRBJ2-3
D: TRBD1
size: once
CDR3: CASSVTGADTQYF
DNA: TGTGCCAGTAGTGTGACAGGGGCAGATACGCAGTATTTT

V: TRBV7-9
J: TRBJ2-2
D: TRBD2
size: .
CDR3: CASSRSTSGFANTGELFF
DNA: TGTGCCAGCAGTCGAAGTACTAGCGGGTTCGCGAACACCGGGGAGCTGTTTTTT

V: TRBV28
J: TRBJ1-2
D: TRBD1
size: .
CDR3: CASSSPGQGQGGYTF
DNA: TGTGCCAGCAGTTCCCCGGGACAGGGTCAGGGCGGCTACACCTTC

V: TRBV19
J: TRBJ1-4
D: TRBD1
size: .
CDR3: CASSITGGLTNEKLFF
DNA: TGTGCCAGTAGTATTACAGGGGGTCTGACTAATGAAAAACTGTTTTTT

V: TRBV7-2
J: TRBJ1-2
D: .
size: .
CDR3: CASSTRGGGVANYGYTF
DNA: TGTGCCAGCAGCACCCGGGGAGGGGGGGTAGCTAACTATGGCTACACCTTC

V: TRBV4-3
J: TRBJ2-1
D: .
size: .
CDR3: CASSQAHGPGYNEQFF
DNA: TGCGCCAGCAGCCAAGCCCACGGGCCAGGGTACAATGAGCAGTTCTTC

V: TRBV30
J: TRBJ2-3
D: TRBD2
size: .
CDR3: CAGDKRGGTDTQYF
DNA: TGTGCCGGGGACAAGCGGGGGGGGACAGATACGCAGTATTTT

V: TRBV29-1
J: TRBJ2-7
D: .
size: once
CDR3: CSVAGGNYEQYF
DNA: TGCAGCGTTGCCGGGGGAAACTACGAGCAGTACTTC

V: TRBV24-1
J: TRBJ1-4
D: .
size: .
CDR3: CATSDAGEKLFF
DNA: TGTGCCACCAGTGATGCCGGGGAAAAACTGTTTTTT

V: TRBV18
J: TRBJ2-1
D: .
size: .
CDR3: CASSPGARASYNEQFF
DNA: TGTGCCAGCTCACCGGGGGCCAGGGCCTCCTACAATGAGCAGTTCTTC

V: TRBV7-8
J: TRBJ2-4
D: TRBD2
size: .
CDR3: CASSLGTSNIQYF
DNA: TGTGCCAGCAGCTTAGGGACTAGTAACATTCAGTACTTC

V: TRBV5-1
J: TRBJ1-4
D: TRBD1
size: .
CDR3: CASSLGLQDRLDEKLFF
DNA: TGCGCCAGCAGCTTGGGACTTCAGGACAGGTTAGATGAAAAACTGTTTTTT

V: TRBV6-1
J: TRBJ2-5
D: .
size: .
CDR3: CASSEANVRVRETQYF
DNA: TGTGCCAGCAGTGAAGCTAACGTCAGGGTCCGAGAGACCCAGTACTTC

V: TRBV4-2
J: TRBJ1-3
D: TRBD1
size: few
CDR3: CASSRVRDSGNTIYF
DNA: TGTGCCAGCAGCCGTGTCCGGGACAGTGGAAACACCATATATTTT